This entry lists 7 T cell receptor beta chains sequenced from one sample in a study of post-analysis software for immune sequencing data. Study-wide findings and caveats: Four to six TRBV segments (TRBV5-6, TRBV5-1 and TRBV20-1 among them) occurred more frequently in patients than in controls.

Built from TCR beta cDNA, the libraries had unique molecular identifiers in them. MiXCR, run by TCRdb on the PCR reads, gives a single entry per CDR3 protein. The sample includes 750,000 to 900,000 distinct CDR3 sequences, 46% of them seen just once. These TCRs are of unknown antigen specificity. Sequencing was done on a sample of blood. These receptors were collected from a girl between 10 and 17 years old with multiple sclerosis.

V usage is TRBV20-1 and J usage is TRBJ2-5; 7 bases align to TRBD1. The V and J ends lost 6 bases and 5 bases, in that order; junction bases with no gene match: 9. Germline assignment: CDR1 DFQATT and CDR2 SNEGSKA (reference sequence). The CDR3 loop spans 13 amino acids. This chain's CDR3 is CSALGQIRETQYF. CDR3 in DNA: TGCAGTGCCCTGGGACAGATAAGGGAGACCCAGTACTTC.

The V call is TRBV29-1, the J call TRBJ1-1; unclear D gene. Germline V gene data show CDR1 as SQVTM and CDR2 as ANQGSEA. The CDR3 covers 12 residues. CDR3 sequence: CIARGGDTEAFF. CDR3 bases: TGCATCGCCCGGGGAGGTGACACTGAAGCTTTCTTT. Full variable domain (missing parts from reference TRBV29-1 and TRBJ1-1): SAVISQKPSRDICQRGTSLTIQCQVDSQVTMMFWYRQQPGQSLTLIATANQGSEATYESGFVIDKFPISRPNLTFSTLTVSNMSPEDSSIYLCIARGGDTEAFFGQGTRLTVV.

The V gene is TRBV10-3, the J gene TRBJ2-3; 8 bases are a match to TRBD1. Unmatched junction bases numbered 4, after V lost 2 bases and J lost 0 bases. The germline V gene encodes CDR1 ENHRY and CDR2 SYGVKD. CDR3 length equals 16 residues. For the CDR3, the DNA is TGTGCCATCAGTGAGCCCAGGGGGCCTAGCACAGATACGCAGTATTTT. Translated, it gives CAISEPRGPSTDTQYF.

The V and J genes are TRBV2 and TRBJ1-2; TRBD1 is a possible D gene (6 bases). Between the trimmed V and J ends, which lost 4 bases and 3 bases, there was a span of 15 bases. Germline CDR1 reads SNHLY; CDR2 reads FYNNEI. The CDR3 runs to 15 residues. The CDR3 loop is CASSARGRGDYGYTF. The CDR3, as DNA: TGTGCCAGCAGTGCGCGGGGGCGCGGTGACTATGGCTACACCTTC. The variable domain in full, with the rest retrieved from reference TRBV2 and TRBJ1-2, is EPEVTQTPSHQVTQMGQEVILRCVPISNHLYFYWYRQILGQKVEFLVSFYNNEISEKSEIFDDQFSVERPDGSNFTLKIRSTKLEDSAMYFCASSARGRGDYGYTFGSGTRLTVV.

Concerning this clonotype itself: It may be a read error: a sequence one base away is much more abundant. The chain uses TRBV20-1 and TRBJ1-1; weak D call: TRBD1 (6 bases). Germline V gene lookup returns CDR1 DFQATT and CDR2 SNEGSKA (reference sequence). This CDR3 region has 12 residues. Trimming removed 4 bases from V and 4 bases from J, with 10 bases in between. The CDR3 loop is CSAMKGGTEAFF. The CDR3 region has the DNA TGCAGTGCTATGAAGGGGGGCACTGAAGCTTTCTTT.

The chain uses TRBV20-1 and TRBJ1-5; D gene uncertain. CDR3 length: 13 amino acids. Trimming removed 1 base from V and 6 bases from J, with 10 bases in between. The germline V gene encodes CDR1 DFQATT and CDR2 SNEGSKA (reference sequence). The CDR3 here is CSARVGFVQPQHF. CDR3 sequence (DNA): TGCAGTGCTAGAGTGGGGTTTGTTCAGCCCCAGCATTTT.

The V and J genes are TRBV10-2 and TRBJ2-5; D is perhaps TRBD2 (6 bases). V lost 3 bases and J 11 bases, leaving 10 bases between the germline ends. The germline gives CDR1 WSHSY, CDR2 SAAADI. CDR3 size: 11 residues. CDR3 sequence reads: CASSDTGDQYF. The DNA of the CDR3 is TGCGCCAGCAGTGATACGGGGGATCAGTACTTC.